These 12 T cell receptor beta chains originate from one sample sequenced in a study of CD8 T cells in ankylosing spondylitis. TCRdb processed the 5' RACE reads anew with MiXCR; each CDR3 protein has one entry. This repertoire shows about 42,000 distinct CDR3 sequences, over 3.5% found once; its top ten account for 4% to 4.5%. Sequenced input: blood, either unsorted or a sorted T cell fraction (not recorded which). These receptor sequences come from a female donor with ankylosing spondylitis or in good health (not recorded which).

This clonotype was counted at least ten times. This chain connects TRBV9 to TRBJ2-1; 11 bases map to TRBD2. The CDR3 has 17 residues. V lost 1 base and J lost 6; bases outside the gene matches: 9. Looked up from germline, CDR1 is SGDLS and CDR2 is YYNGEE. The CDR3 loop reads CASSVYSGGAIPNEQFF. The DNA for the CDR3 is TGTGCCAGCAGCGTATATAGCGGGGGGGCCATTCCCAATGAGCAGTTCTTC.

This clonotype appeared many times. This chain joins TRBV9 and TRBJ2-7; 12 bases line up with TRBD2. Germline V gene data show CDR1 as SGDLS and CDR2 as YYNGEE. The CDR3 has 17 residues. J was trimmed by 0 bases and V by 0 bases; bases with no gene match: 4. The CDR3 loop reads CASSVASGGASSYEQYF. The CDR3, as DNA: TGTGCCAGCAGCGTAGCTAGCGGGGGGGCAAGCTCCTACGAGCAGTACTTC. The variable domain in full, completed from reference TRBV9 and TRBJ2-7, reads DSGVTQTPKHLITATGQRVTLRCSPRSGDLSVYWYQQSLDQGLQFLIQYYNGEERAKGNILERFSAQQFPDLHSELNLSSLELGDSALYFCASSVASGGASSYEQYFGPGTRLTVT.

This clonotype was seen ten or more times. The chain joins TRBV9 to TRBJ1-4; 9 bases are a match to TRBD1. Trimming took 4 bases from V and 5 from J; bases not matched to a gene: 6. The CDR3 totals 15 residues. Germline V gene sequence: CDR1 SGDLS, CDR2 YYNGEE. In DNA, the CDR3 is TGTGCCAGCAGCCCCACCGGGACAGGGAATGAAAAACTGTTTTTT. Protein product: CASSPTGTGNEKLFF.

Comment on this clonotype: A junction boundary mismatches the germline segment, possibly from a read error. V usage is TRBV9 and J usage is TRBJ2-7; D not resolved. The CDR3 has 14 amino acids. CDR1 and CDR2 from the germline V gene are SGDLS and YYNGEE. Here the CDR3 DNA reads TGTGCCAGCAGCGTAGGAGTTGCGTTCCCCGAGAAGTACTTC. It specifies CASSVGVAFPEKYF.

This clonotype appeared many times. This rearrangement joins TRBV9 to TRBJ1-1; D gene uncertain. The V end was cut by 4 bases, the J end by 1 base, with 8 bases between. CDR1 SGDLS and CDR2 YYNGEE come from the germline V gene. This CDR3 is 13 amino acids long. CDR3 protein: CASSFDTNTEAFF. CDR3 coding DNA: TGTGCCAGCAGCTTCGACACGAACACTGAAGCTTTCTTT.

By sample share, this clonotype is medium-sized (0.01 to 0.1%). This chain connects TRBV9 to TRBJ1-2, with D unclear. This CDR3 comprises 11 residues. CDR1 and CDR2 (germline): SGDLS, YYNGEE. The ends were cut back, 7 bases at V and 4 bases at J, with 8 bases in the middle. For the CDR3, the DNA is TGTGCCAGCCAGACCGCCTATGGCTACACCTTC. It specifies CASQTAYGYTF.

This clonotype was detected ten times or more. The chain has TRBV9 and TRBJ2-7; no reliable D call. Per germline, CDR1 SGDLS and CDR2 YYNGEE. The CDR3 is 11 residues long. V was pared by 4 bases and J by 6 bases, with 8 bases between. CDR3 amino acids: CASSPGTEQYF. Written as DNA, the CDR3 is TGTGCCAGCAGCCCCGGAACCGAGCAGTACTTC.

This clonotype showed up many times. This chain links TRBV9 with TRBJ2-1; 7 nucleotides align to TRBD2. Per germline, CDR1 SGDLS and CDR2 YYNGEE. V lost 0 bases to trimming and J lost 6 bases; unmatched junction nucleotides: 6. There are 15 residues in the CDR3. This chain's CDR3 is CASSVVAGGPNEQFF. The CDR3 DNA follows: TGTGCCAGCAGCGTAGTAGCGGGCGGTCCCAATGAGCAGTTCTTC.

Only a few counts were recorded for this clonotype. The V and J genes are TRBV9 and TRBJ2-2; 10 nucleotides agree with TRBD2. The V and J ends lost 3 bases and 8 bases, in that order; junction bases with no gene match: 13. Germline V gives CDR1 SGDLS, CDR2 YYNGEE. The CDR3 consists of 17 residues. The CDR3 region has the DNA TGTGCCAGCAGCGCGAAGTCCCTAGCGGGGGAAGCGGGGGAGCTGTTTTTT. Protein sequence: CASSAKSLAGEAGELFF.

This clonotype was detected many times. V and J are TRBV9 and TRBJ2-1; no definite D call. Trimming took 4 bases from V and 4 from J, leaving 12 bases between them. From germline, CDR1 is SGDLS and CDR2 YYNGEE. The CDR3 has 14 amino acids. The CDR3 sequence: CASSFRDLYNEQFF. CDR3 nucleotides: TGTGCCAGCAGCTTTAGGGATCTTTACAATGAGCAGTTCTTC.

This clonotype was found a few times. The rearrangement joins TRBV9 to TRBJ2-7; D unresolved. Trimming stripped 0 bases from V and 7 bases from J, with 11 bases between. Germline CDR1 reads SGDLS; CDR2 reads YYNGEE. The CDR3 spans 13 residues. The CDR3 DNA is TGTGCCAGCAGCGTAGCGGGCAGAGAAGAGCAGTACTTC. Translation gives CASSVAGREEQYF. The whole variable domain, remainder taken from reference TRBV9 and TRBJ2-7, is DSGVTQTPKHLITATGQRVTLRCSPRSGDLSVYWYQQSLDQGLQFLIQYYNGEERAKGNILERFSAQQFPDLHSELNLSSLELGDSALYFCASSVAGREEQYFGPGTRLTVT.

This clonotype was counted between two and nine times. The chain is built from TRBV9 and TRBJ2-1; D may be TRBD2 (6 bases). V dropped 0 bases and J dropped 10 bases, with 17 bases sitting between them. The CDR3 is 15 residues long. Germline assignment: CDR1 SGDLS and CDR2 YYNGEE. CDR3 DNA sequence: TGTGCCAGCAGCGTAGTTTCGGGGGTGGCAGGAGAGCAGTTCTTC. This sequence encodes CASSVVSGVAGEQFF.